A single sample is the source of the 22 T cell receptor beta chains below, sequenced in a study of T cell changes during pregnancy in multiple sclerosis. Profiling relied on immunoSEQ multiplex PCR, and the TCRdb table lists in-frame clones only, not all of them. The sample has more than 25,000 clones, 91% seen once. The sequenced sample was CD8+ T cells from peripheral blood mononuclear cells, obtained in the second trimester of pregnancy. The receptor set was obtained from a female donor in good health, enrolled as a control in a pregnancy study.

This clone appeared a single time. The gene calls are TRBV5-5 and TRBJ2-7; 7 nucleotides match TRBD1. V gave up 1 base and J gave up 3 bases; unmatched junction bases: 13. Germline V CDR1 and CDR2: SGHKS, YYEKEE (reference sequence). The CDR3 runs to 17 residues. CDR3 amino acids: CASSLSPPTGAFYEQYF. The CDR3 DNA sequence: TGTGCCAGCAGCTTGTCGCCACCCACAGGGGCGTTCTACGAGCAGTACTTC.

The chain carries TRBV27 and TRBJ1-2; 10 bases are a match to TRBD1. Germline V CDR1 and CDR2: MNHEY, SMNVEV (reference sequence). The CDR3 is 15 residues long. V gave up 0 bases and J gave up 5 bases; unmatched junction bases: 3. CDR3 amino acids: CASSLSGTGDYGYTF. The DNA of the CDR3 is TGTGCCAGCAGTTTATCCGGGACAGGGGATTATGGCTACACCTTC.

The CDR3 nucleotides read TGCAGCGTTGTGGGGGGGGATGAAGCTTTCTTT. Its protein is CSVVGGDEAFF. The rearrangement joins TRBV29-1 to TRBJ1-1, with D tentatively TRBD1 (5 bases). Germline assignment: CDR1 SQVTM and CDR2 ANQGSEA. Trimming took 4 bases from V and 7 from J, leaving 10 bases between them. The CDR3 covers 11 residues.

This chain uses TRBV4-1 with TRBJ2-1, with 8 positions matching TRBD1. Germline values: CDR1 MGHRA, CDR2 YSYEKL. This CDR3 region has 13 residues. The V gene end was trimmed by 5 bases and the J gene end by 10 bases; junction bases not matched to a gene: 7. This CDR3 reads CASSFGQGGEQFF. CDR3 bases: TGCGCCAGCAGCTTCGGACAGGGCGGGGAGCAGTTCTTC.

V gene TRBV6-5 combines with J gene TRBJ2-7; 7 bases map to TRBD1. V trimming: 5 bases; J trimming: 2 bases; junction bases outside the gene matches: 6. This CDR3 has 14 amino acids. Per the germline V gene, CDR1 is MNHEY and CDR2 is SVGAGI. The CDR3 here is CASSPGGNTYEQYF. Written as DNA, the CDR3 is TGTGCCAGCAGTCCAGGGGGAAATACCTACGAGCAGTACTTC.

This clone has only one observation. The rearrangement joins TRBV4-2 to TRBJ2-1; 7 bases are a match to TRBD2. V lost 4 bases to trimming and J lost 3 bases; unmatched junction nucleotides: 9. Germline V gene data show CDR1 as LGHNA and CDR2 as YNFKEQ. There are 16 residues in the CDR3. The CDR3 DNA reads TGTGCCAGCAGCCCCGGGGGAGGCGGGGGCTACAATGAGCAGTTCTTC. Amino acids: CASSPGGGGGYNEQFF.

The chain uses TRBV4-3 and TRBJ2-6; a possible D gene is TRBD1 (5 bases). The length of the CDR3 is 17 residues. V was pared by 1 base and J by 2 bases, with 12 bases between. Germline values: CDR1 LGHNA, CDR2 YSLEER. The CDR3, as DNA: TGCGCCAGCAGCCAAGTCTTTTCAGGGACTGGGGCCAACGTCCTGACTTTC. Translation: CASSQVFSGTGANVLTF.

The J gene is TRBJ2-7, the V gene TRBV9; TRBD2 aligns across 9 bases. Germline V gene data show CDR1 as SGDLS and CDR2 as YYNGEE. The CDR3 runs 15 residues. Trimming at V came to 4 bases and at J to 3 bases, leaving 8 bases not matched to a gene. CDR3 sequence (DNA): TGTGCCAGCAGCAAGGGGGCGGGGGGGCTCTACGAGCAGTACTTC. It specifies CASSKGAGGLYEQYF.

V gene TRBV7-2 combines with J gene TRBJ2-7; TRBD1 might be the D (7 bases). V lost 0 bases and J 2 bases, leaving 14 bases between the germline ends. Per the germline V gene, CDR1 is SGHTA and CDR2 is FQGNSA. CDR3 length: 16 residues. CDR3 loop: CASSLARSGGTYEQYF. Here the CDR3 DNA reads TGTGCCAGCAGCTTAGCGCGGTCAGGGGGGACCTACGAGCAGTACTTC.

This chain links TRBV30 with TRBJ2-1; D uncertain. Germline values: CDR1 GTSNPN, CDR2 SVGIG (reference sequence). V lost 4 bases, J lost 6 bases, and 16 bases lay in between. The CDR3 has 14 amino acids. CDR3 residues: CAWIGQAYGNEQFF. The CDR3 DNA is TGTGCCTGGATCGGTCAGGCCTACGGCAATGAGCAGTTCTTC.

The chain carries TRBV30 and TRBJ2-5; a possible D gene is TRBD1 (5 bases). V lost 0 bases to trimming and J lost 2 bases, with 7 bases between them. The CDR3 loop spans 13 amino acids. Germline CDR1 reads GTSNPN; CDR2 reads SVGIG (reference sequence). The CDR3 loop reads CAWSVGVQETQYF. CDR3 in DNA: TGTGCCTGGAGTGTAGGGGTTCAAGAGACCCAGTACTTC.

This sequence joins TRBV4-1 and TRBJ1-2; D possibly corresponds to TRBD1 (5 bases). CDR1 and CDR2 from the germline V gene are MGHRA and YSYEKL. V was cut by 0 bases and J by 4 bases, with 12 bases left in between. This CDR3 has 15 amino acids. CDR3 protein: CASSQEEQAIYGYTF. CDR3 nucleotide sequence: TGCGCCAGCAGCCAAGAAGAACAGGCTATCTATGGCTACACCTTC.

V and J are TRBV15 and TRBJ2-3; TRBD1 is a possible D gene (5 bases). CDR3 length: 16 amino acids. In germline, CDR1 is LNHNV, CDR2 YYDKDF (reference sequence). V was cut by 3 bases and J by 5 bases, with 18 bases left in between. The CDR3 coding sequence is TGTGCCACCAGCAGCTTGACTGGCCACCAGGGAGATACGCAGTATTTT. It codes for CATSSLTGHQGDTQYF.

The genes are TRBV7-9 and TRBJ1-3; D is uncertain. V lost 5 bases, J lost 4 bases, and 9 bases lay in between. Per the germline V gene, CDR1 is SEHNR and CDR2 is FQNEAQ (reference sequence). The CDR3 runs to 13 residues. The CDR3 protein is CASSPRGGNTIYF. CDR3 DNA: TGTGCCAGCAGCCCGAGAGGGGGAAACACCATATATTTT.

The genes are TRBV7-9 and TRBJ1-1, with TRBD1 identical over 11 bases. The CDR3 length is 15 residues. Germline-derived CDR1 and CDR2 are SEHNR and FQNEAQ (reference sequence). J lost 3 bases, V lost 3 bases, and 3 bases had no gene match. DNA for the CDR3: TGTGCCAGCAGCTTTCAGGACAGGGGGCACACTGAAGCTTTCTTT. Residues: CASSFQDRGHTEAFF.

The rearrangement links TRBV25-1 to TRBJ2-3; TRBD1 matches 10 bases. Germline V gives CDR1 MGHDK, CDR2 SYGVNS. V lost 6 bases and J lost 9; bases outside the gene matches: 9. The length of the CDR3 is 14 residues. This chain's CDR3 is CASRLTGGDRTQYF. CDR3 DNA: TGTGCCAGCAGACTGACAGGGGGCGATCGGACGCAGTATTTT. The full variable domain, with the rest looked up from reference TRBV25-1 and TRBJ2-3, is EADIYQTPRYLVIGTGKKITLECSQTMGHDKMYWYQQDPGMELHLIHYSYGVNSTEKGDLSSESTVSRIRTEHFPLTLESARPSHTSQYLCASRLTGGDRTQYFGPGTRLTVL.

This clone was detected only once. This chain links TRBV5-8 with TRBJ1-2; D is unresolved. V was shortened by 5 bases and J by 3 bases, with 5 bases between the two germline ends. From germline, CDR1 is SGHTS and CDR2 YDEGEE. The CDR3 sequence is 11 residues long. DNA of the CDR3: TGTGCCAGCAGACCGGACTATGGCTACACCTTC. It codes for CASRPDYGYTF.

V gene TRBV6-6 combines with J gene TRBJ1-1; 10 nucleotides align to TRBD1. The junction had 6 bases not matched to a gene; V was cut back by 7 bases and J by 4 bases. The CDR3 has 14 amino acids. CDR1 and CDR2 from the germline V gene are MNHNY and SVGAGI (reference sequence). The CDR3 region has the DNA TGTGCCAGCAAAGACAGGGGGCGTGTCACTGAAGCTTTCTTT. This gives the protein CASKDRGRVTEAFF.

V and J are TRBV25-1 and TRBJ1-2, with 7 bases that match TRBD1. V shed 1 base, J shed 3 bases, and the junction held 2 bases outside the gene matches. The length of the CDR3 is 14 residues. Germline lookup yields CDR1 MGHDK and CDR2 SYGVNS. CDR3 sequence reads: CASSEWDSYYGYTF. The DNA for the CDR3 is TGTGCCAGCAGTGAATGGGACAGCTACTATGGCTACACCTTC.

This clone was found once. The rearrangement joins TRBV5-1 to TRBJ2-1, with 8 bases that match TRBD1. V lost 0 bases and J lost 6; bases outside the gene matches: 5. Germline CDR1 and CDR2: SGHRS and YFSETQ. The length of the CDR3 is 15 residues. The CDR3 here is CASSLAAGGPNEQFF. CDR3 nucleotides: TGCGCCAGCAGCTTGGCGGCAGGGGGCCCCAATGAGCAGTTCTTC.

This sequence joins TRBV27 and TRBJ1-5; perhaps TRBD1 as D (6 bases). Trimming took 5 bases from V and 3 from J, leaving 8 bases between them. From germline, CDR1 is MNHEY and CDR2 SMNVEV (reference sequence). CDR3 size: 13 residues. The CDR3 here is CASSQGYNQPQHF. CDR3 DNA: TGTGCCAGCAGTCAGGGGTACAATCAGCCCCAGCATTTT.

The chain couples TRBV4-2 to TRBJ2-5, with 7 bases identical to TRBD1. The CDR3 is 17 residues long. Germline V CDR1 and CDR2: LGHNA, YNFKEQ. V lost 0 bases and J lost 2; bases outside the gene matches: 9. CDR3 region: CASSQDEIGQAQETQYF. The CDR3 DNA follows: TGTGCCAGCAGCCAAGATGAAATCGGACAGGCACAAGAGACCCAGTACTTC.